The 24 T cell receptor beta chains below come from one sample, sequenced in a study of CD8+CD57+ T cells in acquired aplastic anemia. Only patients with CD8+CD57+ cell expansion on flow cytometry were chosen for sequencing. TCR beta VDJ combinations and CDR3 sequences were profiled from genomic DNA. One entry per CDR3 protein, called by TCRdb with MiXCR from the reads. The sample has around 170,000 distinct CDR3 sequences; less than 60% are singletons. The sample comprised sorted CD4+, CD8+, or CD8+CD57+ T cells (not recorded which) from PBMCs. The receptors were sampled from a human donor with aplastic anemia.

CDR3 region: CASSLGSPNTEAFF. The CDR3 DNA reads TGTGCCAGCAGTTTAGGTAGCCCGAACACTGAAGCTTTCTTT. The chain carries TRBV12-3 or TRBV12-4 and TRBJ1-1, with unresolved D. The CDR3 runs 14 residues. Trimming shortened V by 1 base and J by 1 base, and 7 bases separated the two germline ends.

This clonotype was seen a single time. At one end, the junction sequence differs from germline, possibly due to a read error. V gene TRBV7-3 combines with J gene TRBJ1-2; D unclear. Germline V gene sequence: CDR1 SGHTA, CDR2 FQGTGA. This CDR3 spans 11 amino acids. The CDR3 spells CASSLVVGYTF. The CDR3 nucleotides read TGCGCCAGCAGCTTAGTCGTTGGCTACACCTTC.

This clonotype showed up just a few times. V and J are TRBV4-1 and TRBJ2-1; D remains unclear. Trimming took off 3 bases at V and 0 bases at J, with 12 bases between the two ends. This CDR3 comprises 16 residues. The germline CDR1 and CDR2 sequences are MGHRA and YSYEKL. CDR3 nucleotides: TGCGCCAGCAGCCAGGTGAACATGGTCTCCTACAATGAGCAGTTCTTC. This encodes CASSQVNMVSYNEQFF.

This clonotype was found many times. The chain carries TRBV7-2 and TRBJ1-2, with D uncertain. V was clipped by 1 base and J by 1 base, with 7 bases between them. The germline gives CDR1 SGHTA, CDR2 FQGNSA. The CDR3 covers 14 residues. The CDR3 nucleotides are TGTGCCAGCAGCTTAGGAGCTTTTAACTATGGCTACACCTTC. It is translated as CASSLGAFNYGYTF. Full variable domain (rest looked up from reference TRBV7-2 and TRBJ1-2): GAGVSQSPSNKVTEKGKDVELRCDPISGHTALYWYRQSLGQGLEFLIYFQGNSAPDKSGLPSDRFSAERTGGSVSTLTIQRTQQEDSAVYLCASSLGAFNYGYTFGSGTRLTVV.

The rearrangement uses TRBV9 and TRBJ2-5; weak D call: TRBD2 (6 bases). V was clipped by 3 bases and J by 1 base, with 7 bases between them. This CDR3 has 13 amino acids. The germline gives CDR1 SGDLS, CDR2 YYNGEE. The CDR3 loop is CASSGSGQETQYF. CDR3 nucleotide sequence: TGTGCCAGCAGCGGTAGCGGCCAAGAGACCCAGTACTTC.

This chain joins TRBV10-3 and TRBJ2-5; 7 positions match TRBD1. The length of the CDR3 is 14 residues. J was trimmed by 5 bases and V by 3 bases; bases with no gene match: 6. Per germline, CDR1 ENHRY and CDR2 SYGVKD. This chain's CDR3 is CAISDTGARETQYF. The CDR3 DNA follows: TGTGCCATCAGTGACACAGGGGCACGGGAGACCCAGTACTTC.

The chain has TRBV11-1 and TRBJ2-5; a possible D gene is TRBD1 (7 bases). Germline CDR1 is SGHAT and CDR2 is FQDESV (reference sequence). This CDR3 has 19 amino acids. V shed 3 bases and J shed 5 bases, with 28 bases lying between them. CDR3 nucleotides: TGTGCCAGCAGCTTCGGAGGGAGGACAGGACTCTTAGCATGGGAGACCCAGTACTTC. Its protein is CASSFGGRTGLLAWETQYF.

This chain uses TRBV5-5 with TRBJ1-1, with D perhaps matching TRBD1 (5 bases). The CDR3 has 15 amino acids. V was pared by 0 bases and J by 7 bases, with 16 bases between. CDR1 SGHKS and CDR2 YYEKEE come from the germline V gene (reference sequence). CDR3 residues: CASSLDSAWGVEAFF. In DNA form, the CDR3 reads TGTGCCAGCAGCTTGGATTCAGCTTGGGGGGTTGAAGCTTTCTTT.

The chain recombines TRBV7-2 with TRBJ2-7, with TRBD2 as a possible D gene (5 bases). This CDR3 spans 11 amino acids. Per germline, CDR1 SGHTA and CDR2 FQGNSA. V was cut by 8 bases and J by 4 bases, with 9 bases left in between. This chain's CDR3 is CASSREYEQYF. The CDR3 DNA reads TGTGCCAGCTCAAGGGAGTACGAGCAGTACTTC.

The chain employs TRBV19 and TRBJ1-1; D remains ambiguous. The V gene lost 3 bases and the J gene lost 8 bases, with 10 bases spanning the gap. The length of the CDR3 is 12 residues. Germline V CDR1 and CDR2: LNHDA, SQIVND (reference sequence). Here the CDR3 DNA reads TGTGCCAGTAGTATCCCGGGAGGGGAAGCTTTCTTT. Translating it yields CASSIPGGEAFF.

Concerning this clonotype itself: A much larger clone sits a single nucleotide away, making a read error possible. This chain links TRBV9 with TRBJ2-2; a weak D match, TRBD2 (5 bases). Germline V gene data show CDR1 as SGDLS and CDR2 as YYNGEE. CDR3 size: 14 residues. The CDR3: CASSVGIGLEELLF. The CDR3 bases are TGTGCCAGCAGCGTAGGGATTGGGTTGGAGGAGCTGCTTTTT. Based on the CDR3 plus reference TRBV9 and TRBJ2-2, the full variable domain is DSGVTQTPKHLITATGQRVTLRCSPRSGDLSVYWYQQSLDQGLQFLIQYYNGEERAKGNILERFSAQQFPDLHSELNLSSLELGDSALYFCASSVGIGLEELLFGEGSRLTVL.

The genes are TRBV24-1 and TRBJ2-5; 12 bases line up with TRBD2. Germline CDR1 KGHDR, CDR2 SFDVKD. CDR3 length: 15 amino acids. Unmatched junction bases numbered 4, after V lost 5 bases and J lost 4 bases. CDR3 nucleotide sequence: TGTGCCACCAGTGCTAGCGGGAGGGGTCTAGAGACCCAGTACTTC. Translated: CATSASGRGLETQYF.

This rearrangement joins TRBV7-2 to TRBJ2-5, with 8 positions matching TRBD2. With V trimmed by 5 bases and J by 4 bases, 9 bases remained unmatched. This CDR3 comprises 15 residues. Germline V gives CDR1 SGHTA, CDR2 FQGNSA. For the CDR3, the DNA is TGTGCCAGCAGCCCAGCGGGGGACCGGGGAGAGACCCAGTACTTC. Protein product: CASSPAGDRGETQYF. Variable domain in full (rest from reference TRBV7-2 and TRBJ2-5): GAGVSQSPSNKVTEKGKDVELRCDPISGHTALYWYRQSLGQGLEFLIYFQGNSAPDKSGLPSDRFSAERTGGSVSTLTIQRTQQEDSAVYLCASSPAGDRGETQYFGPGTRLLVL.

The rearrangement joins TRBV20-1 to TRBJ2-5; D ambiguous. The V and J ends lost 6 bases and 5 bases respectively, with 16 bases between them. The CDR3 spans 13 residues. Germline values: CDR1 DFQATT, CDR2 SNEGSKA (reference sequence). The CDR3 coding sequence is TGCAGTGCCACCCTCTTGCGTGGGGAGACCCAGTACTTC. Residues: CSATLLRGETQYF.

This chain joins TRBV29-1 and TRBJ1-2, with TRBD1 identical over 8 bases. The CDR3 consists of 13 residues. V shed 4 bases and J 2 bases; nucleotides not matched to a gene: 3. Germline CDR1 SQVTM, CDR2 ANQGSEA. The DNA of the CDR3 is TGCAGCGTTGTTCAGGGGGCGAACTATGGCTACACCTTC. Its translation is CSVVQGANYGYTF.

The chain carries TRBV7-8 and TRBJ2-7, with D unresolved. This CDR3 is 15 amino acids long. Per the germline V gene, CDR1 is SGHVS and CDR2 is FQNEAQ. V was cut by 5 bases and J by 0 bases, with 14 bases left in between. This CDR3 is CASSEKNTPSYEQYF. The CDR3 DNA reads as TGTGCCAGCAGCGAAAAGAATACCCCCTCCTACGAGCAGTACTTC.

This clonotype appeared once. V is TRBV19 and J is TRBJ1-1; 8 bases fit TRBD1. Germline trimming cut 5 bases from V and 0 bases from J; bases unmatched to any gene: 5. This CDR3 region has 15 residues. Per the germline V gene, CDR1 is LNHDA and CDR2 is SQIVND (reference sequence). This CDR3 reads CASSPSQGVNTEAFF. CDR3 coding DNA: TGTGCCAGTAGTCCTTCACAGGGGGTGAACACTGAAGCTTTCTTT.

The chain carries TRBV2 and TRBJ2-1; 7 nucleotides match TRBD2. The CDR3 is 15 residues long. Trimming at V came to 6 bases and at J to 5 bases, leaving 10 bases not matched to a gene. Germline V gene sequence: CDR1 SNHLY, CDR2 FYNNEI. CDR3 in DNA: TGTGCCAGCAGGGGTCGGGCAACTAGCGACAATGAGCAGTTCTTC. Amino acid sequence: CASRGRATSDNEQFF. The whole variable domain, filled in from reference TRBV2 and TRBJ2-1, reads EPEVTQTPSHQVTQMGQEVILRCVPISNHLYFYWYRQILGQKVEFLVSFYNNEISEKSEIFDDQFSVERPDGSNFTLKIRSTKLEDSAMYFCASRGRATSDNEQFFGPGTRLTVL.

This clonotype counts as medium-sized (0.01 to 0.1%). The CDR3 sequence is CATSRETGAAEQYF. The CDR3 nucleotides read TGTGCCACCAGCAGAGAGACAGGGGCAGCCGAGCAGTACTTC. This chain uses TRBV15 with TRBJ2-7; 8 nucleotides line up with TRBD1. CDR3 length: 14 residues. The trim removed 0 bases at V and 6 bases at J, leaving 4 bases unmatched. Per the germline V gene, CDR1 is LNHNV and CDR2 is YYDKDF (reference sequence).

This clonotype was picked up a small number of times. A junction end diverges from the germline sequence, so it may reflect a read error. J is TRBJ1-5 and V is TRBV19; D ambiguous. Germline V gene lookup returns CDR1 LNHDA and CDR2 SQIVND (reference sequence). CDR3 length equals 13 residues. CDR3 bases: TGTGCCAGCAGTATGAATCCCTATCAGCCCCAGCATTTT. It codes for CASSMNPYQPQHF.

The chain joins TRBV2 to TRBJ2-7; 7 nucleotides align to TRBD2. The V segment lost 1 base and the J segment 4 bases; nucleotides outside the gene matches: 7. The CDR3 sequence is 15 residues long. Germline V gene lookup returns CDR1 SNHLY and CDR2 FYNNEI. The CDR3 protein is CASSEVSGAMYEQYF. As DNA, the CDR3 is TGTGCCAGCAGTGAAGTCAGCGGGGCAATGTACGAGCAGTACTTC.

V is TRBV7-3 and J is TRBJ2-1; 7 bases agree with TRBD1. Germline loops: CDR1 SGHTA, CDR2 FQGTGA. This CDR3 is built from 13 residues. V lost 6 bases, J lost 6 bases, and 5 bases stayed unmatched. The CDR3 protein is CASSRAGGNEQFF. CDR3 coding DNA: TGTGCCAGCAGTCGTGCAGGGGGCAATGAGCAGTTCTTC.

The chain uses TRBV5-1 and TRBJ2-1, with TRBD2 matching over 10 bases. The length of the CDR3 is 15 residues. Germline values: CDR1 SGHRS, CDR2 YFSETQ. J gave up 4 bases and V 0 bases, and 1 base lay outside the gene matches. The CDR3 here is CASSLVAGGYNEQFF. CDR3 sequence (DNA): TGCGCCAGCAGCTTGGTAGCGGGGGGTTACAATGAGCAGTTCTTC.

In its sample, this clonotype was seen a few times. CDR3 loop: CSAPPPGGSGELFF. CDR3 in DNA: TGCAGTGCTCCCCCCCCAGGGGGGTCCGGGGAGCTGTTTTTT. The genes are TRBV20-1 and TRBJ2-2; D is perhaps TRBD1 (7 bases). Germline CDR1 is DFQATT and CDR2 is SNEGSKA (reference sequence). This CDR3 spans 14 amino acids. Between the trimmed V and J ends, which lost 5 bases and 6 bases, there was a span of 16 bases.